The 31 T cell receptor beta chains presented below share a single source sample, sequenced in a study of post-analysis software for immune sequencing data (dated by TCRdb to about 2015). The library was obtained by PCR. TCRdb lists the instrument as Illumina HiSeq 2500. Unique molecular identifiers were incorporated into TCR beta cDNA libraries to reduce PCR and sequencing biases. The public reads were reprocessed in TCRdb via fastp at Q25 and MiXCR, keeping in-frame beta chains. Entries that share a CDR3 protein sequence are merged under the most common genes and DNA. A total of approximately 690,000 distinct CDR3 sequences appear in this sample, roughly three fifths of them only once. The ten largest make up 11% of the sample. Overall study outcomes, separate from this receptor: Significantly higher frequencies in patients than in controls were found for roughly five TRBV segments, including TRBV5-6, TRBV5-1 and TRBV20-1.

These receptors have no known antigen. Material: blood. These receptor sequences come from a girl aged 2-15 years with multiple sclerosis.

This sequence joins TRBV30 and TRBJ2-7, with D tentatively TRBD2 (5 bases). V lost 0 bases and J lost 1, with 7 bases in between. The CDR3 is 13 residues long. Per the germline V gene, CDR1 is GTSNPN and CDR2 is SVGIG (reference sequence). The CDR3 bases are TGTGCCTGGAGTGTAGGCGGGTCCTACGAGCAGTACTTC. Amino acids: CAWSVGGSYEQYF.

This chain links TRBV6-5 with TRBJ1-2; D not certain. Trimming shortened V by 4 bases and J by 6 bases, and 18 bases separated the two germline ends. CDR3 length: 15 amino acids. The germline gives CDR1 MNHEY, CDR2 SVGAGI. In DNA, the CDR3 is TGTGCCAGCAGTTTTCACCTGACCCAGATGGATGGCTACACCTTC. Encoded protein: CASSFHLTQMDGYTF.

The chain recombines TRBV6-6 with TRBJ2-1; D not certain. The CDR3 length is 12 residues. CDR1 and CDR2 (germline): MNHNY, SVGAGI (reference sequence). The ends were cut back, 7 bases at V and 5 bases at J, with 9 bases in the middle. CDR3 in DNA: TGTGCCAGCAATAAAGAAGACAATGAGCAGTTCTTC. Its protein is CASNKEDNEQFF.

This clonotype was recorded a few times. This chain joins TRBV27 and TRBJ2-2, with 9 bases aligning to TRBD1. Germline V gene sequence: CDR1 MNHEY, CDR2 SMNVEV (reference sequence). This CDR3 is 16 amino acids long. Trimming at V came to 5 bases and at J to 3 bases, leaving 7 bases not matched to a gene. The DNA of the CDR3 is TGTGCCAGCAGTCCGGAGACAGGGGGTCACACCGGGGAGCTGTTTTTT. Translated, it gives CASSPETGGHTGELFF.

This chain links TRBV5-1 with TRBJ2-1; 8 bases fit TRBD1. The V and J ends lost 1 base and 11 bases, in that order; junction bases with no gene match: 8. Germline V gives CDR1 SGHRS, CDR2 YFSETQ. The CDR3 totals 14 residues. In DNA, the CDR3 is TGCGCCAGCAGCTTGAGGCAGGGGGCGGATAAGCAGTTCTTC. Encoded protein: CASSLRQGADKQFF.

This clonotype has only one observation. The chain combines TRBV20-1 with TRBJ2-4; 14 bases are a match to TRBD2. Trimming took 6 bases from V and 8 from J; bases not matched to a gene: 9. The CDR3 totals 15 residues. The germline gives CDR1 DFQATT, CDR2 SNEGSKA (reference sequence). Written as DNA, the CDR3 is TGCAGTGCAGCCGGGACTAGCGGGAGTACAGACATTCAGTACTTC. Protein sequence: CSAAGTSGSTDIQYF.

The J gene is TRBJ2-1, the V gene TRBV12-3 or TRBV12-4; D is unclear. Trimming removed 5 bases from V and 0 bases from J, with 11 bases in between. CDR3 size: 15 residues. In DNA form, the CDR3 reads TGTGCCAGCAGTCCCCAGGAGAGCTCCTACAATGAGCAGTTCTTC. It yields the protein CASSPQESSYNEQFF.

The chain uses TRBV2 and TRBJ2-7; possibly TRBD1 for D (6 bases). The DNA end is a closer match to TRBJ2-5, so the J assignment may be wrong. The CDR3 totals 14 residues. Germline V gene sequence: CDR1 SNHLY, CDR2 FYNNEI. CDR3 nucleotide sequence: TGTGCCAGCAGTGAAGCGGTCAGGGGCGAGACCCAGTACTTC. It translates to CASSEAVRGETQYF.

This clonotype has a handful of counts. The V call is TRBV14, the J call TRBJ1-2; unclear D gene. The V gene's germline CDR1 is SGHDN and CDR2 FVKESK. Trimming took 3 bases from V and 1 from J, leaving 15 bases between them. The length of the CDR3 is 16 residues. This chain's CDR3 is CASSHLDEMRNYGYTF. CDR3 coding DNA: TGTGCCAGCAGCCATCTTGACGAAATGCGTAACTATGGCTACACCTTC.

This chain links TRBV12-3 or TRBV12-4 with TRBJ2-4, with D uncertain. The J call may be wrong; the DNA end is better matched by TRBJ2-7. This CDR3 comprises 20 residues. DNA of the CDR3: TGTGCCAGCAGTTCCCCTAAGCTCTCCCGAGCCTCAGTGGTATCCTACGAGCAGTACTTC. This gives the protein CASSSPKLSRASVVSYEQYF.

The V gene is TRBV9, the J gene TRBJ2-1, with 9 bases that match TRBD2. Germline trimming cut 3 bases from V and 10 bases from J; bases unmatched to any gene: 5. The germline gives CDR1 SGDLS, CDR2 YYNGEE. The CDR3 is 13 residues long. Here the CDR3 reads CASSGISGGEQFF. The CDR3 region has the DNA TGTGCCAGCAGCGGGATTAGCGGGGGAGAGCAGTTCTTC.

The chain uses TRBV5-5 and TRBJ2-3, with 7 nucleotides matching TRBD2. Germline lookup yields CDR1 SGHKS and CDR2 YYEKEE (reference sequence). This CDR3 is built from 14 residues. V lost 0 bases to trimming and J lost 5 bases; unmatched junction nucleotides: 3. The CDR3 protein is CASSLAIAGDTQYF. The CDR3 coding sequence is TGTGCCAGCAGCTTGGCGATAGCGGGAGATACGCAGTATTTT.

V usage is TRBV20-1 and J usage is TRBJ2-7, with 9 nucleotides matching TRBD2. The germline V gene encodes CDR1 DFQATT and CDR2 SNEGSKA (reference sequence). The CDR3 is 15 amino acids. After removal of 4 bases from V and 7 bases from J, the junction contained 14 bases not matched to a gene. CDR3 coding DNA: TGCAGTGCTAATCGAGCGGGAGGTGAATCGAGGGAGCAGTACTTC. This encodes CSANRAGGESREQYF.

This clonotype was recorded once. This rearrangement joins TRBV20-1 to TRBJ2-3; 9 bases match TRBD2. CDR3 size: 16 residues. The V gene end was trimmed by 0 bases and the J gene end by 0 bases; junction bases not matched to a gene: 4. Germline V gene sequence: CDR1 DFQATT, CDR2 SNEGSKA (reference sequence). The CDR3 is CSARDSSGRSTDTQYF. In nucleotides, the CDR3 is TGCAGTGCTAGAGACTCAAGCGGGAGGAGCACAGATACGCAGTATTTT.

The V and J genes are TRBV10-2 and TRBJ2-1; D is ambiguous. With 4 bases removed from V and 3 bases from J, the gap between germline ends came to 7 bases. CDR1 and CDR2 from the germline V gene are WSHSY and SAAADI. The CDR3 is made up of 13 amino acids. The DNA of the CDR3 is TGCGCCAGCAGTGGTGCGGACTACAATGAGCAGTTCTTC. Its translation: CASSGADYNEQFF.

This sequence joins TRBV12-3 or TRBV12-4 and TRBJ2-5; 8 bases are shared with TRBD2. The CDR3 is 15 amino acids. Losses at the gene ends were 5 bases for V and 5 bases for J; bases not matched to a gene: 10. Written as DNA, the CDR3 is TGTGCCAGCAGTGGGGGCGGGGGGCCGATGGAGACCCAGTACTTC. Translating it yields CASSGGGGPMETQYF.

The J gene is TRBJ2-5, the V gene TRBV6-2 or TRBV6-3, with a weak D call TRBD2 (5 bases). The V end lost 6 bases, the J end lost 4 bases, and 12 bases lay between the germline ends. CDR3 length equals 13 residues. CDR1 and CDR2 from the germline V gene are MNHEY and SVGEGT. This CDR3 reads CASSSTRAETQYF. In nucleotides, the CDR3 is TGTGCCAGCAGCTCCACTAGGGCAGAGACCCAGTACTTC.

This sequence joins TRBV5-1 and TRBJ2-6; D may be TRBD1 or TRBD2 (5 bases each). Germline CDR1 and CDR2: SGHRS and YFSETQ. V lost 3 bases, J lost 2 bases, and 6 bases lay in between. This CDR3 region has 14 residues. DNA of the CDR3: TGCGCCAGCAGCTGGGGGACTGGGGCCAACGTCCTGACTTTC. Residues: CASSWGTGANVLTF.

The chain couples TRBV7-2 to TRBJ2-7; 9 nucleotides align to TRBD2. Germline V CDR1 and CDR2: SGHTA, FQGNSA. This CDR3 contains 14 residues. V lost 5 bases, J lost 6 bases, and 8 bases stayed unmatched. This CDR3 reads CASSIPGLAFEQYF. Here the CDR3 DNA reads TGTGCCAGCAGCATCCCGGGACTAGCATTCGAGCAGTACTTC.

This clonotype was recorded a few times. V and J are TRBV7-8 and TRBJ1-1, with 8 positions matching TRBD1. Germline values: CDR1 SGHVS, CDR2 FQNEAQ. The CDR3 is 14 residues long. V dropped 5 bases and J dropped 3; count of bases not matched to a gene: 5. CDR3 nucleotides: TGTGCCAGCAGCCCCCAGACAGGGGACACTGAAGCTTTCTTT. Residues: CASSPQTGDTEAFF.

This clonotype has only a few counts. The genes are TRBV3-1 and TRBJ2-1; the match to TRBD2 covers 9 bases. This CDR3 contains 15 residues. CDR1 LGHDT and CDR2 YNNKEL come from the germline V gene (reference sequence). The ends lost 4 bases at V and 9 bases at J; junction bases unmatched: 10. The CDR3 spells CASSLVGSGSIEQFF. The DNA of the CDR3 is TGTGCCAGCAGCCTCGTCGGTAGCGGGAGTATTGAGCAGTTCTTC.

The CDR3 sequence: CSARDRLAGVTDTQYF. Written as DNA, the CDR3 is TGCAGTGCTAGAGATCGACTAGCGGGAGTGACAGATACGCAGTATTTT. J is TRBJ2-3 and V is TRBV20-1, with 12 nucleotides matching TRBD2. V lost 0 bases to trimming and J lost 3 bases; unmatched junction nucleotides: 4. Germline lookup yields CDR1 DFQATT and CDR2 SNEGSKA (reference sequence). This CDR3 is 16 amino acids long.

The count of this clonotype is one. This sequence joins TRBV30 and TRBJ2-1, with 9 nucleotides matching TRBD1. Germline V lookup: CDR1 GTSNPN, CDR2 SVGIG (reference sequence). This CDR3 contains 14 residues. The V segment lost 3 bases and the J segment 5 bases; nucleotides outside the gene matches: 5. This chain's CDR3 is CAWRPWTGDNEQFF. The DNA of the CDR3 is TGTGCCTGGAGGCCATGGACAGGGGACAATGAGCAGTTCTTC.

The chain carries TRBV15 and TRBJ1-6; 8 positions match TRBD1. CDR1 LNHNV and CDR2 YYDKDF come from the germline V gene (reference sequence). The CDR3 has 15 amino acids. J was trimmed by 12 bases and V by 0 bases; bases with no gene match: 7. CDR3 sequence: CATSRDMAGGKPLHF. The CDR3 DNA sequence: TGTGCCACCAGCAGAGATATGGCAGGGGGCAAACCCCTCCACTTT. Variable domain in full (rest from reference TRBV15 and TRBJ1-6): DAMVIQNPRYQVTQFGKPVTLSCSQTLNHNVMYWYQQKSSQAPKLLFHYYDKDFNNEADTPDNFQSRRPNTSFCFLDIRSPGLGDTAMYLCATSRDMAGGKPLHFGNGTRLTVT.

Here the CDR3 DNA reads TGTGCCAGCAGGGACACTAGAGGAAGAGAGACCCAGTACTTC. Residues: CASRDTRGRETQYF. The rearrangement uses TRBV2 and TRBJ2-5, with D perhaps matching TRBD1 or TRBD2 (5 bases each). Germline CDR1 is SNHLY and CDR2 is FYNNEI. There are 14 residues in the CDR3. V lost 6 bases and J lost 4, with 15 bases in between.

CDR3 sequence reads: CASGQLNTGELFF. CDR3 coding DNA: TGTGCCAGCGGGCAGCTGAACACCGGGGAGCTGTTTTTT. This rearrangement joins TRBV25-1 to TRBJ2-2; D call uncertain. This CDR3 is built from 13 residues. Trimming removed 8 bases at V and 1 base at J, with 8 bases between. Germline V gene data show CDR1 as MGHDK and CDR2 as SYGVNS. The full variable domain, in which reference TRBV25-1 and TRBJ2-2 provide the parts outside the CDR3, is EADIYQTPRYLVIGTGKKITLECSQTMGHDKMYWYQQDPGMELHLIHYSYGVNSTEKGDLSSESTVSRIRTEHFPLTLESARPSHTSQYLCASGQLNTGELFFGEGSRLTVL.

This chain joins TRBV20-1 and TRBJ2-3, with TRBD1 matching over 8 bases. CDR3 length: 14 residues. After removal of 3 bases from V and 3 bases from J, the junction contained 5 bases not matched to a gene. In germline, CDR1 is DFQATT, CDR2 SNEGSKA (reference sequence). This chain's CDR3 is CSASWQGATDTQYF. CDR3 sequence (DNA): TGCAGTGCTAGCTGGCAGGGGGCAACAGATACGCAGTATTTT.

The rearrangement uses TRBV6-6 and TRBJ1-2; 10 positions match TRBD1. The germline V gene encodes CDR1 MNHNY and CDR2 SVGAGI (reference sequence). Trimming at V came to 7 bases and at J to 8 bases, leaving 13 bases not matched to a gene. CDR3 length: 15 amino acids. The CDR3 region is CASTRPGQGWSGYTF. CDR3 nucleotides: TGTGCCAGCACCCGACCGGGACAGGGGTGGTCCGGCTACACCTTC.

This clonotype has just a few counts. This chain links TRBV20-1 with TRBJ2-1; D gene ambiguous. CDR1 DFQATT and CDR2 SNEGSKA come from the germline V gene (reference sequence). The CDR3 has 16 amino acids. Trimming removed 0 bases at V and 0 bases at J, with 12 bases between. This CDR3 is CSARDSPASSYNEQFF. The CDR3 DNA sequence: TGCAGTGCTAGAGATTCCCCCGCCAGCTCCTACAATGAGCAGTTCTTC.

This chain joins TRBV29-1 and TRBJ1-1, with unresolved D. Germline CDR1 is SQVTM and CDR2 is ANQGSEA. The CDR3 consists of 10 residues. Trimming cost V 6 bases and J 2 bases, with 4 bases left between them. CDR3 sequence: CSVVNTEAFF. CDR3 nucleotide sequence: TGCAGCGTCGTCAACACTGAAGCTTTCTTT.

V and J are TRBV20-1 and TRBJ2-1, with unresolved D. CDR1 is DFQATT, CDR2 SNEGSKA, per germline (reference sequence). The CDR3 totals 15 residues. The V end was cut by 2 bases, the J end by 3 bases, with 14 bases between. The CDR3 nucleotides read TGCAGTGCTAGAATTAACTCCCTGGACTACAATGAGCAGTTCTTC. This sequence encodes CSARINSLDYNEQFF.